This T cell receptor (beta chain) was obtained from a study of STAT5B mutations in CD4+ large granular lymphocyte leukemia. The CDR3 totals 13 residues. V was pared by 6 bases and J by 7 bases, with 15 bases between. The germline V gene has CDR1 MNHEY and CDR2 SMNVEV (reference sequence). The protocol was immunoSEQ multiplex PCR, while the TCRdb copy is restricted to in-frame clones and leaves out a portion. Here the sample spans more than 40,000 clones, roughly 80% being singletons. Whole-study findings and limits: The CD4+ versus CD8+ T-LGLL clonality difference may reflect limited sample size. Compared with healthy controls (2/35), patient top clones favored TRBV06 (8/27). Main leukemic clonotypes were patient-specific, but under 30% appeared at low frequency elsewhere.

The sample holds one count of this clone. The antigen is undetermined. The sequenced material came from CD4+ T cells from blood buffy coats. The chain combines TRBV27 with TRBJ2-5; either TRBD1 or TRBD2 may supply D (5 bases each). The sequence came from a human donor in good health. The CDR3 spells CASRRGAVGTQYF. The CDR3 DNA is TGTGCCAGCAGAAGGGGAGCGGTAGGGACCCAGTACTTC.